The 8 T cell receptor beta chains listed next were all sequenced from one sample in a study of T-cell memory formation after mild COVID-19. TCRdb recomputed calls from the 5' RACE reads with MiXCR, one row per CDR3 protein. The table lists about 130,000 distinct CDR3 sequences, 20% to 25% of them singletons. Input material: PBMCs or a T cell subset sorted from them (not recorded which). These TCRs come from an adult woman who had mild COVID-19 (a few samples of this study predate the infection). Cell type and time point are not known.

The chain joins TRBV9 to TRBJ2-3; D possibly corresponds to TRBD2 (6 bases). Per germline, CDR1 SGDLS and CDR2 YYNGEE. Trimming shortened V by 0 bases and J by 3 bases, and 8 bases separated the two germline ends. This CDR3 has 14 amino acids. CDR3 nucleotides: TGTGCCAGCAGCGTAGACGCGGGAACAGATACGCAGTATTTT. It encodes CASSVDAGTDTQYF.

This clonotype was seen at least ten times. The genes are TRBV7-9 and TRBJ1-1; D is uncertain. Germline V gene data show CDR1 as SEHNR and CDR2 as FQNEAQ (reference sequence). V was pared by 2 bases and J by 1 base, with 8 bases between. The CDR3 has 14 residues. The CDR3 DNA reads as TGTGCCAGCAGCTTAAACGGCCGGAACACTGAAGCTTTCTTT. Residues: CASSLNGRNTEAFF.

This clonotype has a handful of counts. The chain is built from TRBV6-2 or TRBV6-3 and TRBJ2-2; D remains ambiguous. Trimming pared 1 base from V and 7 bases from J, leaving 7 bases between. Germline V lookup: CDR1 MNHEY, CDR2 SVGEGT. The CDR3 sequence is 13 residues long. The CDR3 sequence: CASSYLGVGELFF. The CDR3 DNA reads as TGTGCCAGCAGTTACTTGGGCGTCGGGGAGCTGTTTTTT.

The chain combines TRBV12-3 or TRBV12-4 with TRBJ2-5; tentatively, D is TRBD1 or TRBD2 (5 bases each). V lost 6 bases and J 1 base, leaving 9 bases between the germline ends. This CDR3 spans 13 amino acids. The CDR3 spells CASRWDGQETQYF. In DNA, the CDR3 is TGTGCCAGCAGATGGGACGGCCAAGAGACCCAGTACTTC.

The chain employs TRBV5-5 and TRBJ1-2, with 7 nucleotides matching TRBD1. Germline V lookup: CDR1 SGHKS, CDR2 YYEKEE (reference sequence). V shed 3 bases, J shed 4 bases, and the junction held 9 bases outside the gene matches. There are 15 residues in the CDR3. CDR3 amino acids: CASSSIPGQSYGYTF. The CDR3 DNA reads as TGTGCCAGCAGCTCGATCCCGGGACAGTCCTATGGCTACACCTTC.

The CDR3 bases are TGCAGCGTTGACCACTCTCTAGAAATTGAGCAGTTCTTC. Translating gives CSVDHSLEIEQFF. The V call is TRBV29-1, the J call TRBJ2-1; D unresolved. Germline V gene sequence: CDR1 SQVTM, CDR2 ANQGSEA. The V end was cut by 3 bases, the J end by 9 bases, with 15 bases between. The CDR3 runs to 13 residues.

On this clonotype itself: One end of the junction does not line up with germline, which may come from a read error. The chain joins TRBV5-5 to TRBJ2-7; TRBD1 agrees at 7 bases. This CDR3 is 15 amino acids long. Germline CDR1 and CDR2: SGHKS and YYEKEE (reference sequence). The CDR3 region is CASSPGVRGPPWADF. The DNA of the CDR3 is TGTGCCAGCAGCCCCGGGGTAAGGGGGCCTCCCTGGGCGGACTTC. The complete variable domain, with remaining parts taken from reference TRBV5-5 and TRBJ2-7, reads DAGVTQSPTHLIKTRGQQVTLRCSPISGHKSVSWYQQVLGQGPQFIFQYYEKEERGRGNFPDRFSARQFPNYSSELNVNALLLGDSALYLCASSPGVRGPPWADFGPGTRLTVT.

This rearrangement joins TRBV27 to TRBJ2-5; a possible D gene is TRBD2 (6 bases). The germline gives CDR1 MNHEY, CDR2 SMNVEV (reference sequence). Trimming removed 4 bases at V and 5 bases at J, with 17 bases between. The CDR3 sequence is 15 residues long. The CDR3 reads CASSSLGGARETQYF. Written as DNA, the CDR3 is TGTGCCAGCAGTTCGTTAGGAGGGGCAAGGGAGACCCAGTACTTC.